This is a list of T cell receptor beta chains from one sample in a study of Ad26.COV2.S vaccination and SARS-CoV-2 variants. Generated by immunoSEQ multiplex PCR, the TCRdb table keeps only in-frame clones and is missing some. In the table there are 200,000 to 250,000 clones, 88% of which are singletons. This material consisted of peripheral blood, taken in a trial of Ad26.COV2.S vaccine versus placebo. The receptors stem from a person between 18 and 65 years old who received the Ad26.COV2.S COVID-19 vaccine or a placebo. CDR3s leave out the opening cysteine and the closing phenylalanine or tryptophan.

v_call	j_call	cdr3_aa
TRBV14	TRBJ2-7	ASSQAAGGRYEQY
TRBV5-8	TRBJ1-5	ASSFGQGAVQPQH
TRBV6-5	TRBJ2-7	ASSYDSGSYEQY
TRBV24-1	TRBJ2-1	ATSRDRPNEQF
TRBV12-3/TRBV12-4	TRBJ1-1	ASSFGKNTEAF
TRBV4-1	TRBJ2-3	ASSRLATSGNPTDTQY
TRBV10-3	TRBJ1-2	AITRDRANYGYT
TRBV19	TRBJ2-1	ASRISRGSEQF
TRBV5-6	TRBJ2-7	ASSFPLGYEQY
TRBV6-5	TRBJ2-1	ASSNNRDGHHEQF
TRBV24-1	TRBJ1-2	ATSDSSAVYYGYT
TRBV6-4	TRBJ2-1	ASSSEAGAVNNEQF
TRBV13	TRBJ2-7	ASSLRLSYEQY
TRBV19	TRBJ1-5	ASIKTGGKGNQPQH
TRBV10-3	TRBJ1-2	AIRLSDRAVGYT
TRBV30	TRBJ1-5	AWCPQGGSNQPQH
TRBV6-2/TRBV6-3	TRBJ1-2	ASSTRQRANYGYT
TRBV18	TRBJ2-2	ASSPPVGGRNTGELF
TRBV7-2	TRBJ2-6	ASSLGPGANVLT
TRBV6-2/TRBV6-3	TRBJ2-2	ASTPEPYRGTNTGELF
TRBV6-2/TRBV6-3	TRBJ2-7	ASSYLGQGYEQY
TRBV19	TRBJ1-2	ASSTSPARAGGYT
TRBV30	TRBJ2-2	AWSVLLAGTGELF
TRBV21-1	TRBJ1-5	ASSKGCPRQPQH
TRBV5-1	TRBJ1-2	ASSEDNGYGYT
TRBV12-3/TRBV12-4	TRBJ2-7	ASRGGTYEQY
TRBV2	TRBJ2-7	ASKDSVYYEQY
TRBV25-1	TRBJ1-1	ASSELTSTQVNTEAF
TRBV14	TRBJ2-1	ASSQVPTSAEQF
TRBV9	TRBJ2-5	ASSVAGGQRETQY